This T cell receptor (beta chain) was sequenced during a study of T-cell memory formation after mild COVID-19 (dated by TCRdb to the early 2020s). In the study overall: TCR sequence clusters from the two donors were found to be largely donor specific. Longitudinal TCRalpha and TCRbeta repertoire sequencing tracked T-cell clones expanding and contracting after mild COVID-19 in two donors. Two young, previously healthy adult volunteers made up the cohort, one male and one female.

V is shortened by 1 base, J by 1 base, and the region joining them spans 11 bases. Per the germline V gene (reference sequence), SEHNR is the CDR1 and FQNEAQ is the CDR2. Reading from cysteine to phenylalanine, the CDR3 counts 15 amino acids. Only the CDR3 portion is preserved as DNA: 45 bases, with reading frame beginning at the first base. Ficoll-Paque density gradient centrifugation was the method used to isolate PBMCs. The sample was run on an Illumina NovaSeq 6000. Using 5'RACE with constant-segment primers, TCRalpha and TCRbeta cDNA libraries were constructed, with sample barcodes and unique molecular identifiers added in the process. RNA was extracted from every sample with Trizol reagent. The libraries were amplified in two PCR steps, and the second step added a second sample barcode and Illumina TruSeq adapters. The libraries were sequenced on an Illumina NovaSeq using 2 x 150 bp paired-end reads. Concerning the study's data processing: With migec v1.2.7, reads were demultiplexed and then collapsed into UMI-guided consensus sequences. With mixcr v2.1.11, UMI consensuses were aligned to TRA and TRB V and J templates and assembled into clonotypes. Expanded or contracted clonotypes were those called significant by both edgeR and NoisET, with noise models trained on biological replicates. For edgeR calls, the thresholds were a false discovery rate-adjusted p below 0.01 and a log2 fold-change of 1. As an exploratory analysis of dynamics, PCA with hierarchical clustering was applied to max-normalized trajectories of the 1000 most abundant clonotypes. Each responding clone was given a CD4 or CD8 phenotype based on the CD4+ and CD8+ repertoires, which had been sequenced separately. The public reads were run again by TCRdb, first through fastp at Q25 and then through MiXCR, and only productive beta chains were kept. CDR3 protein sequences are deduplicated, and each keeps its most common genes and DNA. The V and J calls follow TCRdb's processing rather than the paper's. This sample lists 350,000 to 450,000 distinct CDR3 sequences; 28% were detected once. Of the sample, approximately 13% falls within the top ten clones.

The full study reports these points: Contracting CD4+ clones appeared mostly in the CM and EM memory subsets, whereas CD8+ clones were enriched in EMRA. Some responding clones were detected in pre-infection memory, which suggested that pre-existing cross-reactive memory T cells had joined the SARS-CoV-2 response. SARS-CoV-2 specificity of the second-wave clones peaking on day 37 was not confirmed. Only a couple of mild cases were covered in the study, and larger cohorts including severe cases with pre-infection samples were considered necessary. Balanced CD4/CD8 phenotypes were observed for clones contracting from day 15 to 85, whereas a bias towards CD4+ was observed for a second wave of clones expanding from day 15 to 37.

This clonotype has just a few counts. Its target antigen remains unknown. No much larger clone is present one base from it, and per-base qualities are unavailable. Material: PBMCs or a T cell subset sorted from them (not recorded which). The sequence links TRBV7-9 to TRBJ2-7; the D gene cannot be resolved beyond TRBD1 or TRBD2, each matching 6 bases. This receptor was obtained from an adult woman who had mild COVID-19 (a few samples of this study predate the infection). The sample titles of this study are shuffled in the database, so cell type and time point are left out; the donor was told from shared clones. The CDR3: CASSLGRGGSYEQYF. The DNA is TGTGCCAGCAGCTTAGGCAGGGGAGGTTCCTACGAGCAGTACTTC.